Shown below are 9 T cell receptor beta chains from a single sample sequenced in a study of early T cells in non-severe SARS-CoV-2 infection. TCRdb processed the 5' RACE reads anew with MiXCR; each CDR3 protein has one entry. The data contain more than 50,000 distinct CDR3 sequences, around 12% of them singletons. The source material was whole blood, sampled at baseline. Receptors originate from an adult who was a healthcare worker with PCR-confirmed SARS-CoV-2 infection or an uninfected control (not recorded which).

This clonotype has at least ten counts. The CDR3 coding sequence is TGTGCCAGCAGTTCCCGAGACGGGAGCGGCTACACCTTC. Translation gives CASSSRDGSGYTF. The chain combines TRBV11-1 with TRBJ1-2; D is undetermined. CDR3 length: 13 amino acids. Trimming left V 6 bases short and J 8 bases short, with 16 bases between. Germline lookup yields CDR1 SGHAT and CDR2 FQDESV (reference sequence). The whole variable domain, remainder taken from reference TRBV11-1 and TRBJ1-2, is EAEVAQSPRYKITEKSQAVAFWCDPISGHATLYWYRQILGQGPELLVQFQDESVVDDSQLPKDRFSAERLKGVDSTLKIQPAELGDSAMYLCASSSRDGSGYTFGSGTRLTVV.

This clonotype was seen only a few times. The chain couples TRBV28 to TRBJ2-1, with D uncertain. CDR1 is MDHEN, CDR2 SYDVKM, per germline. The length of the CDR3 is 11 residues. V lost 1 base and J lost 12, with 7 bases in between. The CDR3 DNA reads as TGTGCCAGCAGTTTATCATGGGGGCAGTTCTTC. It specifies CASSLSWGQFF.

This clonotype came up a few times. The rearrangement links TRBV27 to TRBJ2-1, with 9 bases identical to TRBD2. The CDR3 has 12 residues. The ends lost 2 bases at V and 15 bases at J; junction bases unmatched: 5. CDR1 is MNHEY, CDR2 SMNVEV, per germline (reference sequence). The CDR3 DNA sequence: TGTGCCAGCAGTTTAGCGGGAGGGACCCTGTTCTTC. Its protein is CASSLAGGTLFF.

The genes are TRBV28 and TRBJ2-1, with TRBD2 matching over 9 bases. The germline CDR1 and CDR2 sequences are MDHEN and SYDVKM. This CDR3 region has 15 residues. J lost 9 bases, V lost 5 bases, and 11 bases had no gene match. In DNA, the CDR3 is TGTGCCAGCAGTCTGATAGCGGGAGCCTTGGGTGAGCAGTTCTTC. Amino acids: CASSLIAGALGEQFF. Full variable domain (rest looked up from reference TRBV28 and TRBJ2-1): DVKVTQSSRYLVKRTGEKVFLECVQDMDHENMFWYRQDPGLGLRLIYFSYDVKMKEKGDIPEGYSVSREKKERFSLILESASTNQTSMYLCASSLIAGALGEQFFGPGTRLTVL.

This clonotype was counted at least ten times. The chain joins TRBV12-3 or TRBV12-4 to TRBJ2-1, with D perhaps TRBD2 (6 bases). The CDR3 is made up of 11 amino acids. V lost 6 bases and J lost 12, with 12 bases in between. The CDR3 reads CASRMRGLQFF. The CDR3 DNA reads TGTGCCAGCAGGATGCGGGGATTGCAGTTCTTC.

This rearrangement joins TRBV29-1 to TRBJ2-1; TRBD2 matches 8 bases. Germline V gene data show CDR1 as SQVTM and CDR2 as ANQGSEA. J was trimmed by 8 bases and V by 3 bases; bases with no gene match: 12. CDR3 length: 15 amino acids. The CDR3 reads CSVEIEGLGTDEQFF. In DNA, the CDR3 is TGCAGCGTTGAGATCGAGGGACTAGGGACCGATGAGCAGTTCTTC.

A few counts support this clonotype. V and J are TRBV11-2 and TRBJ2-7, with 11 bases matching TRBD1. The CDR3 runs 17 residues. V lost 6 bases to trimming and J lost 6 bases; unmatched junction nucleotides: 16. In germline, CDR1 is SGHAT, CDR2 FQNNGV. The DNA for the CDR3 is TGTGCCAGCAGTCTCCGATTTCGGGGACAGGGGGTCGGCGAGCAGTACTTC. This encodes CASSLRFRGQGVGEQYF. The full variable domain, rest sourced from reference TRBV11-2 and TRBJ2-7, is EAGVAQSPRYKIIEKRQSVAFWCNPISGHATLYWYQQILGQGPKLLIQFQNNGVVDDSQLPKDRFSAERLKGVDSTLKIQPAKLEDSAVYLCASSLRFRGQGVGEQYFGPGTRLTVT.

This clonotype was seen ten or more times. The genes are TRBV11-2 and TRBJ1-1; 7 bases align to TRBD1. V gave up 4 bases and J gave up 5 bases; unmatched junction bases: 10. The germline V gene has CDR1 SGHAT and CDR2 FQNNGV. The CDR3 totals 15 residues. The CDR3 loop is CASSSNRDRATEAFF. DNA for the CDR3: TGTGCCAGCAGCTCAAACCGAGACAGGGCTACTGAAGCTTTCTTT. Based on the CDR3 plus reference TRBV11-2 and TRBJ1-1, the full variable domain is EAGVAQSPRYKIIEKRQSVAFWCNPISGHATLYWYQQILGQGPKLLIQFQNNGVVDDSQLPKDRFSAERLKGVDSTLKIQPAKLEDSAVYLCASSSNRDRATEAFFGQGTRLTVV.

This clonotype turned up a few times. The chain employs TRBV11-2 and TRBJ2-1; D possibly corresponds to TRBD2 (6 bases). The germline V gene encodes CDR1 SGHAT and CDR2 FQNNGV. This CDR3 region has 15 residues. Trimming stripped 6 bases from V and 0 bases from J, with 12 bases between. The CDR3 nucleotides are TGTGCCAGCAGTCCCCGGGACTCCTCCTACAATGAGCAGTTCTTC. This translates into CASSPRDSSYNEQFF.